What follows is one T cell receptor (beta chain) and its context. The germline V gene has CDR1 SGHDT and CDR2 YYEEEE. The CDR3 is 16 residues long. The V end lost 1 base, the J end lost 7 bases, and 20 bases lay between the germline ends. The source of the sample is a study of T cell changes during pregnancy in multiple sclerosis. Sequenced by immunoSEQ multiplex PCR; TCRdb stores in-frame clones only, minus some. The data show 50,000 to 65,000 clones, roughly nine tenths seen once. Sequencing was performed on CD8+ T cells from peripheral blood mononuclear cells, taken before pregnancy. The chain employs TRBV5-6 and TRBJ1-2; TRBD1 is a possible D gene (6 bases). The TCR was taken from a female donor with multiple sclerosis, enrolled in a pregnancy study. The CDR3 DNA reads as TGTGCCAGCAGCTTGATGACAGGAGGTGGTATGTTTGGCTACACCTTC. Amino acid sequence: CASSLMTGGGMFGYTF.